A single T cell receptor (beta chain) is shown here with its context. This sample was included in a study of technical replicates of blood from several donors. TCRdb's copy holds only in-frame clones and misses some; the assay was immunoSEQ multiplex PCR. The sample lists nearly 70,000 clones, approximately 91% seen once, with 4.7% in the top ten. The V and J ends lost 4 bases and 9 bases, in that order; junction bases with no gene match: 9. Germline V lookup: CDR1 SGDLS, CDR2 YYNGEE. The CDR3 runs 14 residues. The receptor was isolated from a human donor in good health. Some clones in this sample may be carry-over from other donors' samples. The sequenced sample was PBMCs. The chain carries TRBV9 and TRBJ2-1; 8 nucleotides agree with TRBD2. CDR3 protein: CASSISGSFGEQFF. The CDR3 bases are TGTGCCAGCAGCATCAGCGGGAGTTTTGGTGAGCAGTTCTTC. The full variable domain, its missing parts supplied by reference TRBV9 and TRBJ2-1, is DSGVTQTPKHLITATGQRVTLRCSPRSGDLSVYWYQQSLDQGLQFLIQYYNGEERAKGNILERFSAQQFPDLHSELNLSSLELGDSALYFCASSISGSFGEQFFGPGTRLTVL.